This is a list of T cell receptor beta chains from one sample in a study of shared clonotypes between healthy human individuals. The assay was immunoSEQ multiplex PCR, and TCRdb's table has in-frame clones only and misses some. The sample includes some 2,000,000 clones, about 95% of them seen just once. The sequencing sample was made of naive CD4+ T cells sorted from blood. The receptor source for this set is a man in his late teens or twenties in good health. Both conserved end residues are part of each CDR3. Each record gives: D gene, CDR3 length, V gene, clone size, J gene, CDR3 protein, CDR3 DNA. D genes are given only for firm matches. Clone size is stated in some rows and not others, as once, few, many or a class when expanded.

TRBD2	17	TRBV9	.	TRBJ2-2	CASGGTSDRTRTGELFF	TGTGCCAGCGGAGGGACTAGTGACCGTACTCGCACCGGGGAGCTGTTTTTT
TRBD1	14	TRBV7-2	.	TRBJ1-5	CASSLGQGHQPQHF	TGTGCCAGCAGCTTAGGACAGGGCCATCAGCCCCAGCATTTT
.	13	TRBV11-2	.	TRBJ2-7	CASRVQGTHEQYF	TGTGCCAGCAGGGTTCAGGGGACCCACGAGCAGTACTTC
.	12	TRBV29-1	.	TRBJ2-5	CSAQNAGGTQYF	TGCAGCGCTCAGAACGCCGGGGGGACCCAGTACTTC
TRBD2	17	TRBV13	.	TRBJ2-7	CASSLIRRGLAPYEQYF	TGTGCCAGCAGCTTAATTCGGCGGGGACTAGCGCCCTACGAGCAGTACTTC
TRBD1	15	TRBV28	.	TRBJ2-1	CASSSLDREDNEQFF	TGTGCCAGCAGTTCACTCGACAGGGAAGACAATGAGCAGTTCTTC
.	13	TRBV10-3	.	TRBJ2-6	CAIRDSGANVLTF	TGTGCCATTCGAGACTCTGGGGCCAACGTCCTGACTTTC
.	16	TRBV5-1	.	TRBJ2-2	CASSPRGTPNTGELFF	TGCGCCAGCAGCCCCCGGGGGACACCGAACACCGGGGAGCTGTTTTTT
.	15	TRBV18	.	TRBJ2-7	CASSPSLGSSYEQYF	TGTGCCAGCTCACCCTCGCTCGGGTCGTCCTACGAGCAGTACTTC
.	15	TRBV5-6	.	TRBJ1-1	CASSFAGVWNTEAFF	TGTGCCAGCAGCTTCGCCGGGGTATGGAACACTGAAGCTTTCTTT
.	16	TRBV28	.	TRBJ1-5	CASSLYGGYSNQPQHF	TGTGCCAGCAGTTTATATGGGGGGTATAGCAATCAGCCCCAGCATTTT
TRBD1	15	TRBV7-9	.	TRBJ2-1	CASSLGRGLYNEQFF	TGTGCCAGCAGCTTAGGAAGGGGGCTCTACAATGAGCAGTTCTTC
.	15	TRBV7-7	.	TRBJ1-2	CASSPSLTDSYGYTF	TGTGCTAGCAGCCCCTCTTTGACGGACTCCTATGGCTACACCTTC
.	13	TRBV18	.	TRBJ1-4	CASSPGLGEKLFF	TGTGCCAGCTCACCTGGGTTAGGGGAAAAACTGTTTTTT
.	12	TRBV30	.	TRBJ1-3	CAWSRTANTIYF	TGTGCCTGGAGTAGGACAGCAAACACCATATATTTT
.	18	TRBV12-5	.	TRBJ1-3	CASGLPPRELSSGNTIYF	TGTGCTAGTGGTTTGCCTCCACGCGAGTTAAGCTCTGGAAACACCATATATTTT
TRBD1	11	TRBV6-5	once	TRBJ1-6	CASSRGQGLHF	TGTGCCAGCTCTAGGGGACAGGGTCTCCACTTT
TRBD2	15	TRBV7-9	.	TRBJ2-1	CASSKYSGRGDEQFF	TGTGCCAGCAGTAAATATAGCGGGAGGGGCGATGAGCAGTTCTTC
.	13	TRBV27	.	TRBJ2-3	CASSLRTTDTQYF	TGTGCCAGCAGTTTAAGGACAACAGATACGCAGTATTTT
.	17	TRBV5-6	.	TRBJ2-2	CASSFTLAALNTGELFF	TGTGCCAGCAGCTTTACTCTGGCGGCGTTGAACACCGGGGAGCTGTTTTTT
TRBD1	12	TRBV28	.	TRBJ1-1	CASSPQGTEAFF	TGTGCCAGCAGCCCACAGGGGACTGAAGCTTTCTTT
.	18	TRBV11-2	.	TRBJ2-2	CASSRTFRDKGDTGELFF	TGTGCCAGCAGCCGAACGTTCCGGGACAAGGGGGACACCGGGGAGCTGTTTTTT
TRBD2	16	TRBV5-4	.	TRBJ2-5	CASSLRLAGAQETQYF	TGTGCCAGCAGCTTGAGGCTAGCGGGGGCACAGGAGACCCAGTACTTC
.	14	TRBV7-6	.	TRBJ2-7	CASSFGGDSYEQYF	TGTGCCAGCAGCTTCGGTGGGGACTCCTACGAGCAGTACTTC
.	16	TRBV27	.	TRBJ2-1	CASSLLGGRSYNEQFF	TGTGCCAGTAGTTTATTAGGAGGGCGCTCCTACAATGAGCAGTTCTTC
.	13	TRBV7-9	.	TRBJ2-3	CASEVGHADTQYF	TGTGCCTCGGAAGTTGGGCACGCAGATACGCAGTATTTT
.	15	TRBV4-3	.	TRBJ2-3	CASSPTWGFTDTQYF	TGCGCCAGCAGCCCGACGTGGGGATTCACAGATACGCAGTATTTT
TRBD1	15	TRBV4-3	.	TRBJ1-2	CASSQERGLDYGYTF	TGCGCCAGCAGCCAAGAAAGGGGGCTCGACTATGGCTACACCTTC
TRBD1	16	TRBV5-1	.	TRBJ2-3	CASSWDRASSTDTQYF	TGCGCCAGCAGCTGGGACAGGGCCTCTAGCACAGATACGCAGTATTTT
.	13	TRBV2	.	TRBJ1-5	CASGTISNQPQHF	TGTGCCAGTGGGACAATCAGCAATCAGCCCCAGCATTTT
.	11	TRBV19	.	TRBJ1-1	CASSARTEAFF	TGTGCCAGTAGTGCTAGAACTGAAGCTTTCTTT
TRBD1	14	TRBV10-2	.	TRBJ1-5	CASTDRDRGQPQHF	TGCGCCAGCACCGACAGGGACCGGGGTCAGCCCCAGCATTTT
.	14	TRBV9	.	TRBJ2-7	CASSPQQADYEQYF	TGTGCCAGCAGCCCTCAACAGGCAGACTACGAGCAGTACTTC
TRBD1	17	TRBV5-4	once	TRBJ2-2	CASAPGQVLSSTGELFF	TGTGCCAGCGCCCCGGGACAGGTCCTCTCGAGCACCGGGGAGCTGTTTTTT
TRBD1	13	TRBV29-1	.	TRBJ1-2	CSAVRGQGYGYTF	TGCAGCGCCGTCAGGGGGCAAGGCTATGGCTACACCTTC
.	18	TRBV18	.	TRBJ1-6	CASSPSPTGSSYNSPLHF	TGTGCCAGCTCACCAAGCCCAACAGGGAGCTCCTATAATTCACCCCTCCACTTT
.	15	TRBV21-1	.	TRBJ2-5	CASSKTGTLQETQYF	TGTGCCAGCAGCAAGACCGGGACTTTGCAAGAGACCCAGTACTTC